The source of this T cell receptor (beta chain) is a study of cytomegalovirus exposure and HLA in healthy donors. Study-wide findings and caveats: Across HLA loci, a later analysis found differing TCR association rates, with DRB1 most and HLA-C fewest.

All the people who gave samples were healthy bone marrow donors. The CDR3 spans 14 residues. The V end lost 1 base, the J end lost 0 bases, and 6 bases lay between the germline ends. Per the germline V gene, CDR1 is SGHTA and CDR2 is FQGNSA. Amplification used 60 Vbeta primers and 13 Jbeta primers. TCRdb's table, derived via immunoSEQ multiplex PCR, lists solely in-frame clones and lacks some. The table has approximately 160,000 clones, 80% to 85% seen once. Comments on this clone: Its matching antigen is unknown.

Sequencing input: PBMCs. The V gene is TRBV7-2, the J gene TRBJ1-1; D is undetermined. This receptor was obtained from a girl aged 2-15 years in good health and CMV-seropositive. Here the CDR3 DNA reads TGTGCCAGCAGCTTAGATCTGTTGAACACTGAAGCTTTCTTT. Amino acid sequence: CASSLDLLNTEAFF.